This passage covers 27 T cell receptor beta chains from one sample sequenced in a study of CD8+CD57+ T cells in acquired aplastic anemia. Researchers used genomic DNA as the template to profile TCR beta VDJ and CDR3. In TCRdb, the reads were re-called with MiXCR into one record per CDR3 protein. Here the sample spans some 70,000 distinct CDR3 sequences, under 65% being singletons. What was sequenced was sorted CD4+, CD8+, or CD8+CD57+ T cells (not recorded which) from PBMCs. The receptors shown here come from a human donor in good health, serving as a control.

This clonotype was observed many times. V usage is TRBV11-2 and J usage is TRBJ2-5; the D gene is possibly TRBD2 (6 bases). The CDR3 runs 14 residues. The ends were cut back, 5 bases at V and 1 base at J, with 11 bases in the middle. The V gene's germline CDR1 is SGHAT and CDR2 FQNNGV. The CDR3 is CASSPPTSQETQYF. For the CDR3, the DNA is TGTGCCAGCAGCCCGCCGACTAGCCAAGAGACCCAGTACTTC.

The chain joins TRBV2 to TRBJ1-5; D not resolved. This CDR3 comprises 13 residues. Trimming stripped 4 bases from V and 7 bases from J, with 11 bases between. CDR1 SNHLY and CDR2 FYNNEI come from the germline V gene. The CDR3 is CASSVREAQPQHF. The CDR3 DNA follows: TGTGCCAGCAGTGTTCGGGAAGCCCAGCCCCAGCATTTT.

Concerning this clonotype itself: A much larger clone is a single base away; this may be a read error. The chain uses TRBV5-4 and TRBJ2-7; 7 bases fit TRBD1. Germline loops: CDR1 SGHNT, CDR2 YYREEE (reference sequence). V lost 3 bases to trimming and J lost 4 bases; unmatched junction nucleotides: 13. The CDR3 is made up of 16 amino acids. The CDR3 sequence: CASSSNAGTDLYEQYF. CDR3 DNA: TGTGCCAGCAGCTCCAACGCCGGGACAGATCTTTACGAGCAGTACTTC.

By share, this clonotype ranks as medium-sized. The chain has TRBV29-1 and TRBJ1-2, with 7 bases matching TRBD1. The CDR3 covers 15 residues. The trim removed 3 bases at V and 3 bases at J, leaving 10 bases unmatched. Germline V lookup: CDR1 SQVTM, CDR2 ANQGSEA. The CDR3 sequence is CSVDPGGGGHYGYTF. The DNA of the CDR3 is TGCAGCGTTGACCCGGGGGGAGGGGGCCACTATGGCTACACCTTC.

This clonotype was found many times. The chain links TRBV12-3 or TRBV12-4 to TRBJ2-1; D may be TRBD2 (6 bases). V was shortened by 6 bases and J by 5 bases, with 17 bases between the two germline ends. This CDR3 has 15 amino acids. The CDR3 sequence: CASRLRDSGNNEQFF. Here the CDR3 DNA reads TGTGCCAGCAGGCTCCGGGACTCGGGTAACAATGAGCAGTTCTTC.

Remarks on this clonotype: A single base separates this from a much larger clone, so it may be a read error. DNA of the CDR3: TGTGCCAACAGTTTAGTAAGGGGCCCGTCGTTCTTC. It is translated as CANSLVRGPSFF. This chain joins TRBV27 and TRBJ2-1; TRBD1 might be the D (5 bases). This CDR3 spans 12 amino acids. Germline V CDR1 and CDR2: MNHEY, SMNVEV (reference sequence).

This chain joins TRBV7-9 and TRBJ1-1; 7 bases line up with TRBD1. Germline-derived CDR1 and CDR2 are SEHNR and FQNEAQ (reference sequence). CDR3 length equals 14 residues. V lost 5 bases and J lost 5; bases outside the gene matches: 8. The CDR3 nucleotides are TGTGCCAGCAGCGTGACAGGGATTGGGACTGAAGCTTTCTTT. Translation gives CASSVTGIGTEAFF.

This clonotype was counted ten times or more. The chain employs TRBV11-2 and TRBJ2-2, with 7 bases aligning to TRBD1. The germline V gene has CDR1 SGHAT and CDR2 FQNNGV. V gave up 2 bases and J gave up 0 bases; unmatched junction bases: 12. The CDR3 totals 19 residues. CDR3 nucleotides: TGTGCCAGCAGCTTACTTTGGGACAGTCGGTTCGCGAACACCGGGGAGCTGTTTTTT. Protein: CASSLLWDSRFANTGELFF.

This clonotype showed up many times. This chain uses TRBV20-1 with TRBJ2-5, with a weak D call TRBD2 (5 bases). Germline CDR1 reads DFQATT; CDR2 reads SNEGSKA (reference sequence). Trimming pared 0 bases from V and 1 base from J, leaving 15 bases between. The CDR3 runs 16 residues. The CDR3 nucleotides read TGCAGTGCTAGAGAACGAGAGGGCATCTGCCAAGAGACCCAGTACTTC. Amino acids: CSAREREGICQETQYF.

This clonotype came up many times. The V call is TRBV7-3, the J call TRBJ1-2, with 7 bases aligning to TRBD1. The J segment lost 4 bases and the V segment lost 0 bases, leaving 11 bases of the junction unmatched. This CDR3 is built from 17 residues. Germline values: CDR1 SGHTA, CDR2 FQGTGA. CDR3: CASSLTAPTGNFYGYTF. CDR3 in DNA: TGTGCCAGCAGCTTAACGGCCCCGACAGGGAATTTCTATGGCTACACCTTC.

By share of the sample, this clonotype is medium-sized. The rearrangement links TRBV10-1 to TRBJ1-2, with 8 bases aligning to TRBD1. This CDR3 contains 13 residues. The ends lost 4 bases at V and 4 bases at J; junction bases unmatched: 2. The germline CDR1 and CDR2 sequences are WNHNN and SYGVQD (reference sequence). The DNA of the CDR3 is TGCGCCAGCAGTGGCGGACAGGGCTATGGCTACACCTTC. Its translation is CASSGGQGYGYTF.

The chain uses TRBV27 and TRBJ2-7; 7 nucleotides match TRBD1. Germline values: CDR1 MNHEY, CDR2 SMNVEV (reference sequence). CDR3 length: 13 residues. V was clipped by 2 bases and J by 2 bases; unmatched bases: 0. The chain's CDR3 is CASSLQGAYEQYF. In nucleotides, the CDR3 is TGTGCCAGCAGTTTACAGGGGGCCTACGAGCAGTACTTC.

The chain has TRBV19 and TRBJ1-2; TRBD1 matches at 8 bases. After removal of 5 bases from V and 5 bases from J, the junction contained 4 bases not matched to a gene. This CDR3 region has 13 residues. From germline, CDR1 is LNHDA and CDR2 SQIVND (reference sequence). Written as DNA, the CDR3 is TGTGCCAGTAGTCCAGGACAGGGTTATGGCTACACCTTC. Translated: CASSPGQGYGYTF.

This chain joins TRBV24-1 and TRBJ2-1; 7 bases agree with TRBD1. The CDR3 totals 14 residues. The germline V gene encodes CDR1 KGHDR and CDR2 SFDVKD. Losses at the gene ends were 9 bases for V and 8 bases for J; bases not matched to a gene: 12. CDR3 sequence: CATVRGQGHDEQFF. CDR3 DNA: TGTGCCACCGTGAGGGGGCAGGGGCACGATGAGCAGTTCTTC.

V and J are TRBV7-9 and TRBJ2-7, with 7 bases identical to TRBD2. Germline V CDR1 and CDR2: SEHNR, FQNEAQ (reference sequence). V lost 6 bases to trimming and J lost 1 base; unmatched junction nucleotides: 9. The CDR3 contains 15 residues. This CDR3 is CASSSRPAGSYEQYF. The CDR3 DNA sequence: TGTGCCAGCAGTTCTAGGCCAGCGGGATCCTACGAGCAGTACTTC.

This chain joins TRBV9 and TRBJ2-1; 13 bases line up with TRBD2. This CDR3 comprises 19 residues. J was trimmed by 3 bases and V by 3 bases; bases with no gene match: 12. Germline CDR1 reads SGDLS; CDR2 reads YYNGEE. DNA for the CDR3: TGTGCCAGCAGCGACCCAAGGACTAGCGGGAGAAGTGGCTACAATGAGCAGTTCTTC. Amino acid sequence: CASSDPRTSGRSGYNEQFF.

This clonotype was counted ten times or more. This chain's CDR3 is CASSAGASGELFF. CDR3 sequence (DNA): TGTGCCAGCAGCGCGGGAGCGAGCGGGGAGCTGTTTTTT. This sequence joins TRBV9 and TRBJ2-2, with D possibly being TRBD2 (6 bases). This CDR3 spans 13 amino acids. Looked up from germline, CDR1 is SGDLS and CDR2 is YYNGEE. Trimming left V 3 bases short and J 7 bases short, with 10 bases between.

The CDR3 spells CASSSYSFSYRQEREKLFF. The CDR3 bases are TGTGCCAGCAGTTCCTATTCCTTCTCTTACCGACAGGAGCGGGAAAAACTGTTTTTT. The chain employs TRBV6-2 or TRBV6-3 and TRBJ1-4; perhaps TRBD1 as D (6 bases). This CDR3 spans 19 amino acids. Germline values: CDR1 MNHEY, CDR2 SVGEGT. Trimming cost V 4 bases and J 8 bases, with 29 bases left between them.

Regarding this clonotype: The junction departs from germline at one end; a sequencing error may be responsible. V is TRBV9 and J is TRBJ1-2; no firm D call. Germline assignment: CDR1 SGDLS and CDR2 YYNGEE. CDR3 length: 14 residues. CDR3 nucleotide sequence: TGTGCCAGCAGCGAGGGATCCACTTTGGATGGCTACGCCTTC. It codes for CASSEGSTLDGYAF.

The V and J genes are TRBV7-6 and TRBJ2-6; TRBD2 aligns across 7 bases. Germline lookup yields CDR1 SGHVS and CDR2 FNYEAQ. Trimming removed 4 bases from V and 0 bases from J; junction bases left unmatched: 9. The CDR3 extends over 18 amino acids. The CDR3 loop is CASSSRLAPFSGANVLTF. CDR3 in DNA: TGTGCCAGCAGCTCCCGACTAGCCCCCTTCTCTGGGGCCAACGTCCTGACTTTC.

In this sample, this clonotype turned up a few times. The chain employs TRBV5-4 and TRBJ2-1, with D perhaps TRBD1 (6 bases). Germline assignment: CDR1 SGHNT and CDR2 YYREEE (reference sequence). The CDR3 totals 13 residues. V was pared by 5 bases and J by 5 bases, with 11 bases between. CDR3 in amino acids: CASSVRTDNEQFF. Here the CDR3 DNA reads TGTGCCAGCAGTGTAAGGACAGACAATGAGCAGTTCTTC.

Here the CDR3 reads CASSSGASYNSPLHF. Written as DNA, the CDR3 is TGTGCCAGCAGCTCCGGGGCCTCCTATAATTCACCCCTCCACTTT. This chain connects TRBV10-3 to TRBJ1-6, with TRBD1 as a possible D gene (5 bases). Germline CDR1 ENHRY, CDR2 SYGVKD. V gave up 10 bases and J gave up 0 bases, with 13 bases separating them. This CDR3 region has 15 residues.

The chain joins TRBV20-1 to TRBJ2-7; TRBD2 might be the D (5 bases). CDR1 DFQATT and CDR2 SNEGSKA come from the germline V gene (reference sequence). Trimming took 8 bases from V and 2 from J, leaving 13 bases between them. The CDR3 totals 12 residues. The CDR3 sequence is CSYFRGTYEQYF. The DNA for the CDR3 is TGCAGTTACTTCCGGGGAACCTACGAGCAGTACTTC.

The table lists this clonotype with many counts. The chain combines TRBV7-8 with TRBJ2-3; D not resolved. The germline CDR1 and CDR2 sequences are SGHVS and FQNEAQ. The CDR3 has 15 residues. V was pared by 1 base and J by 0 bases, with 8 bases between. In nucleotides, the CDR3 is TGTGCCAGCAGCTTAGGGGTGGGGAGCACAGATACGCAGTATTTT. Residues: CASSLGVGSTDTQYF.

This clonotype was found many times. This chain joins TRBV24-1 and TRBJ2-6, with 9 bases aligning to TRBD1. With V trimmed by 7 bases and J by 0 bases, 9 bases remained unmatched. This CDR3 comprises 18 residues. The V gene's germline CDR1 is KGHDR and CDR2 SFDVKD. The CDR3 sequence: CATSGTGYPLSGANVLTF. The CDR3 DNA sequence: TGTGCCACCAGCGGGACAGGGTATCCCCTCTCTGGGGCCAACGTCCTGACTTTC.

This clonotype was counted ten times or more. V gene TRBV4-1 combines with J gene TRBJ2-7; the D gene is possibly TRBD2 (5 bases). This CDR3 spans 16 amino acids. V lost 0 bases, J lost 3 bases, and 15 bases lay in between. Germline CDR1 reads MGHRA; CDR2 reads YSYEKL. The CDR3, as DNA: TGCGCCAGCAGCCAAGACAGCGGAGTACTATACTACGAGCAGTACTTC. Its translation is CASSQDSGVLYYEQYF.

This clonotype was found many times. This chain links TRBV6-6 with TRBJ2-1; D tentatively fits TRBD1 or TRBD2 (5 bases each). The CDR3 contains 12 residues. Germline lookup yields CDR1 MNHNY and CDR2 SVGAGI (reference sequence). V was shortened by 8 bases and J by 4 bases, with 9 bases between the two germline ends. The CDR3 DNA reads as TGTGCCAGCGGGGGATCGTACAATGAGCAGTTCTTC. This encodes CASGGSYNEQFF.